The rows below give T cell receptor beta chains drawn from one sample of a study of blood T cells in healthy people across ages. TCRdb reprocessed the 5' RACE reads via MiXCR and lists one record per CDR3 protein. The data show around 800,000 distinct CDR3 sequences, more than 25% seen once. Another study also made use of these data, one on T cells of mothers and their children.

The sample taken for sequencing was blood. These receptors were collected from a boy younger than 18 in good health. CDR3s leave out the opening cysteine and the closing phenylalanine or tryptophan.

V: TRBV7-6; CDR3: ASSLASTSGGAQETQY
V: TRBV5-1; CDR3: ASSNGRGLNTEAF
V: TRBV30; CDR3: AWREPGTTGNEQF
V: TRBV12-3/TRBV12-4; CDR3: ASRDLSGSNTGELF
V: TRBV28; CDR3: ASIGTRAHTDTQY
V: TRBV2; CDR3: ASQPPGYTIY
V: TRBV12-3/TRBV12-4; CDR3: ASSLMPTGLSPLH
V: TRBV30; CDR3: AWTSTGTGGGYT
V: TRBV2; CDR3: ASKGLVVGEQF
V: TRBV6-5; CDR3: ASSYSTLRGIYEQY
V: TRBV27; CDR3: ASSLYGGGQPQH
V: TRBV10-3; CDR3: AIRAGLNQPQH
V: TRBV11-1; CDR3: ASSLTPGDGYT
V: TRBV18; CDR3: ASSPSPESNYGYT
V: TRBV18; CDR3: ASSSRLDSYEQY
V: TRBV5-1; CDR3: ASTTDGAGSYEQY
V: TRBV3-1; CDR3: ASSPGAVYGYT
V: TRBV28; CDR3: ASRTGDTGPQETQY
V: TRBV2; CDR3: ASIRSSRLTEAF
V: TRBV12-3/TRBV12-4; CDR3: ASSFEGLNTGTGRIEQY
V: TRBV30; CDR3: AWSGGFQETQY
V: TRBV9; CDR3: ASSVGREYYGYT
V: TRBV18; CDR3: ASSTTRGVSEAF
V: TRBV29-1; CDR3: SVEPGLGNNEQF
V: TRBV5-1; CDR3: ASRRAQETQY
V: TRBV2; CDR3: ASRRLAQETQY
V: TRBV7-2; CDR3: ASSLLAGQGQPQH